This TCR beta chain was sequenced during a study of cytomegalovirus exposure and HLA in healthy donors. The V gene lost 7 bases and the J gene lost 2 bases, with 17 bases spanning the gap. The V gene's germline CDR1 is MNHNS and CDR2 SASEGT. The CDR3 sequence is 15 residues long. In the case of this clone: What it binds is not known.

Study-level results: A later examination showed that TCR association rates differed by HLA locus, with DRB1 most and HLA-C fewest. An analysis was carried out later, and it reportedly showed fewer N-insertions in an Asian-associated ancestry cluster than the 666-donor mean. The investigators catalogued 164 TCR beta chains as cytomegalovirus-associated. Productive rates of about 90% or about 30% were seen for most TCR beta V segments in an earlier analysis.

PCR employed 60 Vbeta and 13 Jbeta primers. Using immunoSEQ multiplex PCR, the repertoire was profiled, and TCRdb retains in-frame clones only, with some absent. Reported are under 45,000 clones; the ten largest clones contain 4%. Sequencing was done on a sample of PBMCs. The genes are TRBV6-1 and TRBJ1-2, with D perhaps matching TRBD1 (6 bases). The TCR originated in a male donor in good health and CMV-seronegative. This CDR3 reads CASKVISQGNYGYTF. DNA for the CDR3: TGTGCCAGCAAAGTAATTTCGCAGGGGAACTATGGCTACACCTTC.